This TCR beta chain was captured in a study of shared clonotypes between healthy human individuals. In the study overall: The cohort had two women and a few men, ages 18 to 49. Researchers assigned three CD4 naive, three CD4 memory, two CD8 naive and one CD8 memory plate to each donor.

Each PCR replicate from the sorted subsets contained around 0.2 ug DNA, which is tens of thousands of T cell genomes. Sequencing was performed with immunoSEQ multiplex PCR; in TCRdb, only in-frame clones are kept and a portion is missing. The sample comprises millions of clones, about 95% of which are singletons, and roughly 0.13% rests with the top ten. The clonotype originates from a man between 18 and 35 years old in good health. Sequencing was done on a sample of naive CD4+ T cells sorted from blood. The sample's subset: CD45RA+ positively selected.

CDR3 sequence reads: CSVVVQALAKNIQYF. Here the CDR3 DNA reads TGCAGCGTTGTGGTTCAGGCACTAGCCAAAAACATTCAGTACTTC. The chain links TRBV29-1 to TRBJ2-4, with D unresolved. V was cut by 4 bases and J by 0 bases, with 13 bases left in between. Germline V CDR1 and CDR2: SQVTM, ANQGSEA. The CDR3 loop spans 15 amino acids.